Below, 23 T cell receptor beta chains from the same sample are listed, as sequenced in a study of T cell responses to AZD1222 COVID-19 vaccine. TCRdb keeps only in-frame clones here, not all; method: immunoSEQ multiplex PCR. The repertoire consists of over 150,000 clones, with roughly nine tenths occurring once and the leading ten covering under 7%. The source material was peripheral blood, sampled on day 0 of MenACWY control vaccination. These receptor sequences come from an adult in good health.

The chain is built from TRBV29-1 and TRBJ1-3; D might be TRBD1 (6 bases). This CDR3 comprises 12 residues. Germline V gene lookup returns CDR1 SQVTM and CDR2 ANQGSEA. Between the trimmed V and J ends, which lost 7 bases and 0 bases, there was a span of 7 bases. The CDR3 coding sequence is TGCAGCGGGGGGCACTCTGGAAACACCATATATTTT. Protein: CSGGHSGNTIYF.

The rearrangement uses TRBV14 and TRBJ2-3; D ambiguous. In germline, CDR1 is SGHDN, CDR2 FVKESK. This CDR3 has 12 amino acids. Trimming shortened V by 0 bases and J by 6 bases, and 4 bases separated the two germline ends. The CDR3, as DNA: TGTGCCAGCAGCCAAGAATGGGATACGCAGTATTTT. Translated, it gives CASSQEWDTQYF. The variable domain in full, with the rest retrieved from reference TRBV14 and TRBJ2-3, is EAGVTQFPSHSVIEKGQTVTLRCDPISGHDNLYWYRRVMGKEIKFLLHFVKESKQDESGMPNNRFLAERTGGTYSTLKVQPAELEDSGVYFCASSQEWDTQYFGPGTRLTVL.

The genes are TRBV5-1 and TRBJ2-6; 9 bases line up with TRBD1. The CDR3 totals 18 residues. Trimming cost V 3 bases and J 0 bases; bases outside gene matches: 7. Germline assignment: CDR1 SGHRS and CDR2 YFSETQ. In nucleotides, the CDR3 is TGCGCCAGCAGCTGGACGGGACAGGGTAGCTCTGGGGCCAACGTCCTGACTTTC. Protein sequence: CASSWTGQGSSGANVLTF. Full variable domain (outside the CDR3, taken from reference TRBV5-1 and TRBJ2-6): KAGVTQTPRYLIKTRGQQVTLSCSPISGHRSVSWYQQTPGQGLQFLFEYFSETQRNKGNFPGRFSGRQFSNSRSEMNVSTLELGDSALYLCASSWTGQGSSGANVLTFGAGSRLTVL.

The chain combines TRBV7-3 with TRBJ2-5; 7 nucleotides align to TRBD1. Losses at the gene ends were 5 bases for V and 4 bases for J; bases not matched to a gene: 4. This CDR3 comprises 13 residues. In germline, CDR1 is SGHTA, CDR2 FQGTGA. CDR3 sequence: CASSPRGRETQYF. As DNA, the CDR3 is TGTGCCAGCAGCCCGAGGGGGCGAGAGACCCAGTACTTC.

A word on this clone: Other DNA sequences of this sample code for an identical CDR3. V usage is TRBV6-5 and J usage is TRBJ2-5, with D unresolved. Per germline, CDR1 MNHEY and CDR2 SVGAGI. The CDR3 is made up of 15 amino acids. V was cut by 0 bases and J by 4 bases, with 12 bases left in between. The CDR3 region is CASSYSRNKGETQYF. CDR3 DNA: TGTGCCAGCAGTTACTCCAGAAACAAGGGAGAGACCCAGTACTTC.

The CDR3 nucleotides are TGCGCCAGCAGCTCCCGGGGCAATGAGCAGTTCTTC. It encodes CASSSRGNEQFF. This rearrangement joins TRBV4-1 to TRBJ2-1; TRBD2 is a possible D gene (5 bases). V lost 5 bases to trimming and J lost 6 bases, with 8 bases between them. CDR1 and CDR2 (germline): MGHRA, YSYEKL. The CDR3 sequence is 12 residues long.

The V call is TRBV5-1, the J call TRBJ1-1; 9 nucleotides match TRBD1. Germline loops: CDR1 SGHRS, CDR2 YFSETQ. The CDR3 loop spans 14 amino acids. With 4 bases clipped from V and 4 bases from J, the junction kept 5 bases outside the gene matches. For the CDR3, the DNA is TGCGCCAGCAGCAAGGACAGGGGTAGCACTGAAGCTTTCTTT. Translating it yields CASSKDRGSTEAFF.

The rearrangement uses TRBV5-1 and TRBJ1-3; D gene unclear. CDR1 SGHRS and CDR2 YFSETQ come from the germline V gene. The CDR3 consists of 14 residues. Trimming removed 0 bases from V and 0 bases from J, with 4 bases in between. CDR3 in amino acids: CASSLDLSGNTIYF. CDR3 in DNA: TGCGCCAGCAGCTTGGACCTCTCTGGAAACACCATATATTTT.

CDR3 bases: TGTGCCACCAGTGATTTTGGATCCGAGCAGTACTTC. It yields the protein CATSDFGSEQYF. This chain connects TRBV24-1 to TRBJ2-7; no firm D call. CDR3 length: 12 residues. From germline, CDR1 is KGHDR and CDR2 SFDVKD. The V end was cut by 1 base, the J end by 6 bases, with 6 bases between.

CDR3 in amino acids: CASSTTGQRYEQYV. The CDR3 region has the DNA TGTGCCAGCAGCACTACGGGACAACGCTACGAGCAGTACGTC. The chain carries TRBV28 and TRBJ2-7; weak D call: TRBD1 (6 bases). Between the trimmed V and J ends, which lost 6 bases and 3 bases, there was a span of 15 bases. The germline V gene has CDR1 MDHEN and CDR2 SYDVKM. CDR3 size: 14 residues.

This chain uses TRBV10-3 with TRBJ2-1, with TRBD2 matching 12 bases. Trimming removed 3 bases from V and 5 bases from J; junction bases left unmatched: 5. CDR3 size: 16 residues. Germline-derived CDR1 and CDR2 are ENHRY and SYGVKD. The CDR3 sequence: CAISDRGLAGNNEQFF. The CDR3 DNA sequence: TGTGCCATCAGTGACCGAGGACTAGCGGGGAACAATGAGCAGTTCTTC.

Here the CDR3 DNA reads TGTGCCAGTGAACAGGGGGGGCACAATCAGCCCCAGCATTTT. This codes for CASEQGGHNQPQHF. V gene TRBV28 combines with J gene TRBJ1-5, with TRBD1 matching 8 bases. The CDR3 runs to 14 residues. Looked up from germline, CDR1 is MDHEN and CDR2 is SYDVKM. The ends lost 9 bases at V and 3 bases at J; junction bases unmatched: 7.

V usage is TRBV28 and J usage is TRBJ2-6, with D perhaps matching TRBD1 (6 bases). V lost 7 bases and J lost 2, with 9 bases in between. CDR3 length: 14 amino acids. CDR1 is MDHEN, CDR2 SYDVKM, per germline. CDR3 in amino acids: CASTTGTGANVLTF. The CDR3 coding sequence is TGTGCCAGCACCACAGGGACTGGGGCCAACGTCCTGACTTTC. Full variable domain (rest looked up from reference TRBV28 and TRBJ2-6): DVKVTQSSRYLVKRTGEKVFLECVQDMDHENMFWYRQDPGLGLRLIYFSYDVKMKEKGDIPEGYSVSREKKERFSLILESASTNQTSMYLCASTTGTGANVLTFGAGSRLTVL.

J is TRBJ1-2 and V is TRBV7-6; the D is unclear. This CDR3 spans 12 amino acids. The germline V gene encodes CDR1 SGHVS and CDR2 FNYEAQ. V was cut by 3 bases and J by 8 bases, with 10 bases left in between. CDR3 residues: CASSLGSGGYTF. The CDR3 region has the DNA TGTGCCAGCAGCTTGGGGAGCGGAGGCTACACCTTC. Full variable domain (missing parts from reference TRBV7-6 and TRBJ1-2): GAGVSQSPRYKVTKRGQDVALRCDPISGHVSLYWYRQALGQGPEFLTYFNYEAQQDKSGLPNDRFSAERPEGSISTLTIQRTEQRDSAMYRCASSLGSGGYTFGSGTRLTVV.

This clone was observed a few times. The chain combines TRBV7-2 with TRBJ2-7; the D is unclear. V was clipped by 2 bases and J by 6 bases, with 11 bases between them. Germline CDR1 is SGHTA and CDR2 is FQGNSA. The CDR3 is made up of 13 amino acids. This CDR3 reads CASSLSLLREQYF. CDR3 nucleotide sequence: TGTGCCAGCAGCTTAAGTCTTCTCCGCGAGCAGTACTTC. Using reference TRBV7-2 and TRBJ2-7 for the parts outside the CDR3, the full variable domain is GAGVSQSPSNKVTEKGKDVELRCDPISGHTALYWYRQSLGQGLEFLIYFQGNSAPDKSGLPSDRFSAERTGGSVSTLTIQRTQQEDSAVYLCASSLSLLREQYFGPGTRLTVT.

The rearrangement links TRBV24-1 to TRBJ2-1; TRBD2 aligns across 14 bases. With V trimmed by 1 base and J by 6 bases, 7 bases remained unmatched. This CDR3 has 18 amino acids. Germline values: CDR1 KGHDR, CDR2 SFDVKD. The CDR3 region has the DNA TGTGCCACCAGTGATTTTGTGTATGGACTAGCGGGAGGCAATGAGCAGTTCTTC. Protein product: CATSDFVYGLAGGNEQFF.

This clone was observed a few times. The genes are TRBV18 and TRBJ1-4, with D maybe TRBD1 (5 bases). Germline CDR1 KGHSH, CDR2 LQKENI. This CDR3 has 15 residues. V was shortened by 5 bases and J by 0 bases, with 10 bases between the two germline ends. CDR3 sequence: CASSVQGATNEKLFF. In nucleotides, the CDR3 is TGTGCCAGCTCAGTCCAGGGTGCAACTAATGAAAAACTGTTTTTT.

This chain connects TRBV6-5 to TRBJ1-1, with D possibly TRBD1 on 5 matching bases. V was shortened by 8 bases and J by 2 bases, with 18 bases between the two germline ends. Germline V gene data show CDR1 as MNHEY and CDR2 as SVGAGI. The CDR3 is made up of 15 amino acids. CDR3 in amino acids: CASSNLGTGNTEAFF. For the CDR3, the DNA is TGTGCCAGCTCAAATCTCGGGACGGGTAACACTGAAGCTTTCTTT.

The chain employs TRBV19 and TRBJ2-3; D remains unclear. Germline assignment: CDR1 LNHDA and CDR2 SQIVND (reference sequence). Trimming left V 3 bases short and J 5 bases short, with 9 bases between. The CDR3 has 13 amino acids. The CDR3 DNA is TGTGCCAGTAGTATTGGTGTGGGAGATACGCAGTATTTT. Its protein is CASSIGVGDTQYF.

The V gene is TRBV9, the J gene TRBJ2-3; the D is unclear. The CDR3 runs to 13 residues. V shed 0 bases and J shed 3 bases, with 5 bases lying between them. Germline lookup yields CDR1 SGDLS and CDR2 YYNGEE. The CDR3 loop is CASSVAPTDTQYF. CDR3 coding DNA: TGTGCCAGCAGCGTAGCTCCAACAGATACGCAGTATTTT.

The V gene is TRBV3-1 (or the pseudogene TRBV3-2), the J gene TRBJ2-3; 11 bases align to TRBD2. This CDR3 has 15 residues. Germline V lookup: CDR1 LGHDT, CDR2 YNNKEL (reference sequence). V was pared by 3 bases and J by 5 bases, with 4 bases of the junction left unmatched. This CDR3 is CASSHVAGGQDTQYF. As DNA, the CDR3 is TGTGCCAGCAGCCACGTAGCGGGGGGGCAAGATACGCAGTATTTT.

As DNA, the CDR3 is TGTGCCATCAGTGAGTCGGACAGGGGTGAGCAGTTCTTC. Translated: CAISESDRGEQFF. The chain uses TRBV10-3 and TRBJ2-1, with 9 nucleotides matching TRBD1. The CDR3 loop spans 13 amino acids. Trimming took 0 bases from V and 9 from J; bases not matched to a gene: 0. Germline values: CDR1 ENHRY, CDR2 SYGVKD.

The chain couples TRBV20-1 to TRBJ2-5; D remains unclear. Between the trimmed V and J ends, which lost 5 bases and 1 base, there was a span of 5 bases. CDR1 is DFQATT and CDR2 is SNEGSKA in the germline V gene (reference sequence). The CDR3 covers 11 residues. The CDR3 loop reads CSARPQETQYF. The CDR3 DNA follows: TGCAGTGCTCGGCCCCAAGAGACCCAGTACTTC.